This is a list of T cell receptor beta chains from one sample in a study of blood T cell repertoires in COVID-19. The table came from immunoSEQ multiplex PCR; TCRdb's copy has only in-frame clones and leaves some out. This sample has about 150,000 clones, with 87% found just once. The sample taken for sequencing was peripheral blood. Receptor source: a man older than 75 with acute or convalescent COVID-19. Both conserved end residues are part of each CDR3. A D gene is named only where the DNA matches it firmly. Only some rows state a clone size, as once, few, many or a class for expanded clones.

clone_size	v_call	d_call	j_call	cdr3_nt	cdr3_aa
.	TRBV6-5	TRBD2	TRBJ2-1	TGTGCCAGCAGCCAGACCTGGGGGGGCTACAATGAGCAGTTCTTC	CASSQTWGGYNEQFF
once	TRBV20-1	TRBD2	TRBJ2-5	TGCAGTGCAAGTCCCGGCAGGCGGGAGCAGACCCAGTACTTC	CSASPGRREQTQYF
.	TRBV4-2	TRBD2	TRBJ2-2	TGTGCCAGCAGCCCGGGGACTAGCGGGGGGAACACCGGGGAGCTGTTTTTT	CASSPGTSGGNTGELFF
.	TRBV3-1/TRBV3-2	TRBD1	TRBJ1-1	TGTGCCAGCAGCCAACGGGACAGTTGGGCTTTCTTT	CASSQRDSWAFF
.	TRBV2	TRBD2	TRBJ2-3	TGTGCCAGCAGGCTGGGACTAGCGACAGATACGCAGTATTTT	CASRLGLATDTQYF
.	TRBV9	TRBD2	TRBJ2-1	TGTGCCAGCAGCGTGGACGGGAGGGCCAATGAGCAGTTCTTC	CASSVDGRANEQFF
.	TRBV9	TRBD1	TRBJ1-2	TGTGCCAGCAGCGTAAGGACAGGGGACAACTATGGCTACACCTTC	CASSVRTGDNYGYTF
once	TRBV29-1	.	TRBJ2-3	TGCAGCGTTCACAGGGTTACAGATACGCAGTATTTT	CSVHRVTDTQYF
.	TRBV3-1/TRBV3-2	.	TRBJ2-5	TGTGCCAGCAGCCAAAACACCCTCGGGGAGACCCAGTACTTC	CASSQNTLGETQYF
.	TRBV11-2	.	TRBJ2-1	TGTGCCAGCAGCTTAGGACAACACAATGAGCAGTTCTTC	CASSLGQHNEQFF
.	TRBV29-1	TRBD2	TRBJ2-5	TGCAGCGGGCGGGAGGGTAGTGAGACCCAGTACTTC	CSGREGSETQYF